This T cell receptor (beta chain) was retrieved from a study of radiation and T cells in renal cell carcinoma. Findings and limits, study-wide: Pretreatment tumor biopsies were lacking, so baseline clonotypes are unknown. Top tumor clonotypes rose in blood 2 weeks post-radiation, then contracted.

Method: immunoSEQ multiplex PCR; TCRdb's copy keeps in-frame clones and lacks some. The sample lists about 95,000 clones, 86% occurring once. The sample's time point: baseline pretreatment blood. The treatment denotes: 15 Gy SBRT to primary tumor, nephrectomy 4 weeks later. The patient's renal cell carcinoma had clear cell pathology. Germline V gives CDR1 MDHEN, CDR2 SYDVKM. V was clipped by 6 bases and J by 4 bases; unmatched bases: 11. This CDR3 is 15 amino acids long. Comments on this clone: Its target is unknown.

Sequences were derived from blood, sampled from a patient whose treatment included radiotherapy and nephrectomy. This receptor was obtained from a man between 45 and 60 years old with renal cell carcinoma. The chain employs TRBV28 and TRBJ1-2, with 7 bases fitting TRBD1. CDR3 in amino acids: CASRKTGVLIYGYTF. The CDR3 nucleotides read TGTGCCAGCAGAAAAACAGGGGTCTTAATCTATGGCTACACCTTC.